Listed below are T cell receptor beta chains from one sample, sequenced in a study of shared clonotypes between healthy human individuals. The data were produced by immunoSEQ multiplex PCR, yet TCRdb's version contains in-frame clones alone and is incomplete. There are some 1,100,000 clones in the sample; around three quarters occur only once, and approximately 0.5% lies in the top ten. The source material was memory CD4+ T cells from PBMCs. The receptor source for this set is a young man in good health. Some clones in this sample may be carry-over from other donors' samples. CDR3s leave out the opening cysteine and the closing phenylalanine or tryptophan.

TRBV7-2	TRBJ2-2	ASSFSPGSTGELF
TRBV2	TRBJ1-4	ASSDERGLFEKLF
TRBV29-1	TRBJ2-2	SVIQGASTGELF
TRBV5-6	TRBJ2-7	ASSLGQGAYEQY
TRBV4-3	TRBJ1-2	ASSQERGGRANYGYT
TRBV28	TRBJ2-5	ASSQGSWEQY
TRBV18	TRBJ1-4	ASSPGQLEKLF
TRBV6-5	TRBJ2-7	ASRGWTRDLNEQY
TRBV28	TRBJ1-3	ASRGSGNTIY
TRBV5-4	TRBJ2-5	ASSLVGGGQETQY
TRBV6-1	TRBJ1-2	ASSEAPGLRYT
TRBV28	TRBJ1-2	ASSFTPGVGYT
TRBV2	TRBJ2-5	ASTLEPGTQY
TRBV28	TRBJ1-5	ASSPLNQPQH
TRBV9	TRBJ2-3	ASSVGTSGLGDTQY
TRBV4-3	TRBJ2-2	ASSQVVGWGELF
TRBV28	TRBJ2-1	ASSLLQGVNEQF
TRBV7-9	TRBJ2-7	ASSLGQGAYEQY
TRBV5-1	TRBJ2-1	ASTPISGGPSGEQF
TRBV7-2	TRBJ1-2	ASSSSVGYGYT
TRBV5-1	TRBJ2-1	ASSYGGRDYNEQF
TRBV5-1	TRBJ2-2	ASSLLPTGELF
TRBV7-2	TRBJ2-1	ASSYSRITYNEQF
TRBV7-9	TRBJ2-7	ASSLVVNEQY
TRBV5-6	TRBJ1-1	ASSLDTLGTEAF
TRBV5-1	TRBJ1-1	ASNGPGPEAF
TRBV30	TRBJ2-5	AWGGGETQY
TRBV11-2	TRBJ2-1	ASSPTVAGGYNEQF
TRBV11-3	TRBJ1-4	ASSLEAGNTTNEKLF
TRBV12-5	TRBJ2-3	ASARDFRTDTQY
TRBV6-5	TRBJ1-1	ASSSLPPPLNTEAF
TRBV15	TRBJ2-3	ATSKGYGTDTQY
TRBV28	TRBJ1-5	ASTPLGEPRQPQH
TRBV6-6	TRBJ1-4	ASRSAGSTNEKLF
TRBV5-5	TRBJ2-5	ASSLDGGRETQY
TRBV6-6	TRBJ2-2	ASSYSVVTGELF
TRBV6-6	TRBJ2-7	ASSLFGANIYEQY
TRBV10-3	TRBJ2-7	AISEPPPGLHEQY
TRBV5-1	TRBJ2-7	ASSTDAGATYEQY
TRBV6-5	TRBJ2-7	ASTASSYEQY
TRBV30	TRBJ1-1	ARKGNSNTEAF
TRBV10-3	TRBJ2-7	AISEGHTSYEQY
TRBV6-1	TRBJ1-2	ASSEGPGQNYGYT
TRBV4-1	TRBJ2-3	ASSGRQSTDTQY
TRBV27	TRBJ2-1	ASSLRDRGSNEQF
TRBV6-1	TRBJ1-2	ASSGRGSQTNYGYT
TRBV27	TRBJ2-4	ASSPRTAAKNIQY
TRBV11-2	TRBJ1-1	ASSSSGLWGTEAF
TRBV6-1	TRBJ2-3	ASSEALTSTDTQY
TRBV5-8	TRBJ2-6	ASIYRGYFSGANVLT
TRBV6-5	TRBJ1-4	ASSPTGANKKLF
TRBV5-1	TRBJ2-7	ASTRGLANTYEQY
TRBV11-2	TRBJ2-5	ASSLDPQKAETQY
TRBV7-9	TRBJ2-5	ASSRPGGRPQETQY
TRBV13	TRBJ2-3	ASSLRVAGKATDTQY
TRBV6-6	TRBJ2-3	ASSYSFFRGTDTQY
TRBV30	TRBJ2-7	AWRGDSSYEQY